The 22 T cell receptor beta chains reported below all come from one sample, sequenced in a study of technical replicates of blood from a few donors. Only in-frame clones appear in the TCRdb table, and some are missing; sequencing was by immunoSEQ multiplex PCR. The sample includes 60,000 or so clones, approximately 90% of them seen just once. Sequencing was performed on PBMCs. The origin of the receptors is a human donor in good health. Some clones in this sample may be carry-over from other donors' samples.

CDR3 loop: CASSLSGGSSGANVLTF. Written as DNA, the CDR3 is TGTGCCAGCAGCCTCAGCGGGGGTAGCTCTGGGGCCAACGTCCTGACTTTC. This chain links TRBV9 with TRBJ2-6; 8 positions agree with TRBD2. Looked up from germline, CDR1 is SGDLS and CDR2 is YYNGEE. Germline trimming cut 4 bases from V and 0 bases from J; bases unmatched to any gene: 6. The CDR3 runs 17 residues.

The genes are TRBV7-2 and TRBJ1-6; the match to TRBD1 covers 7 bases. This CDR3 is 15 amino acids long. V lost 8 bases and J lost 0; bases outside the gene matches: 4. CDR1 and CDR2 (germline): SGHTA, FQGNSA. The CDR3 is CASAGQSSYNSPLHF. DNA for the CDR3: TGTGCCAGCGCGGGACAGAGCTCCTATAATTCACCCCTCCACTTT.

The genes are TRBV7-2 and TRBJ1-2; no firm D call. This CDR3 spans 16 amino acids. Per germline, CDR1 SGHTA and CDR2 FQGNSA. Trimming stripped 0 bases from V and 0 bases from J, with 11 bases between. The DNA of the CDR3 is TGTGCCAGCAGCTTAGCGGGCACCTTTGCTAACTATGGCTACACCTTC. Protein sequence: CASSLAGTFANYGYTF.

CDR3 in amino acids: CASRFPGGSNSPLHF. CDR3 bases: TGTGCAAGTCGCTTCCCAGGGGGCTCTAATTCACCCCTCCACTTT. The J gene is TRBJ1-6, the V gene TRBV12-2; the table's D call, TRBD1, was not checked against the DNA. TRBV12-2 corresponds to a pseudogene. This CDR3 is built from 15 residues.

This chain uses TRBV6-5 with TRBJ2-2, with D maybe TRBD2 (6 bases). V was trimmed by 8 bases and J by 7 bases, leaving 14 bases between them. Germline V gene sequence: CDR1 MNHEY, CDR2 SVGAGI. The CDR3 totals 13 residues. CDR3 sequence reads: CASGRSHFGELFF. The CDR3 coding sequence is TGTGCCAGCGGGAGGTCCCATTTCGGGGAGCTGTTTTTT.

V is TRBV11-2 and J is TRBJ2-1; 7 nucleotides align to TRBD2. V shed 1 base, J shed 5 bases, and the junction held 14 bases outside the gene matches. CDR3 length equals 18 residues. Germline values: CDR1 SGHAT, CDR2 FQNNGV. Here the CDR3 DNA reads TGTGCCAGCAGCTTAGGGGCGGGAGTATTTTTTTGGGACAATGAGCAGTTCTTC. This gives the protein CASSLGAGVFFWDNEQFF.

The rearrangement joins TRBV5-1 to TRBJ2-7; 10 bases match TRBD2. V gave up 4 bases and J gave up 5 bases; unmatched junction bases: 6. The CDR3 has 14 residues. The V gene's germline CDR1 is SGHRS and CDR2 YFSETQ. DNA of the CDR3: TGCGCCAGCAGCCCTAGCGGGGGTTACGACGAGCAGTACTTC. Translated, it gives CASSPSGGYDEQYF.

The count of this clone is one. The chain couples TRBV4-3 to TRBJ2-3; D gene uncertain. With 0 bases removed from V and 4 bases from J, the gap between germline ends came to 11 bases. The CDR3 totals 15 residues. Germline loops: CDR1 LGHNA, CDR2 YSLEER. CDR3 DNA sequence: TGCGCCAGCAGCCAAGATAGATACCACGCAGATACGCAGTATTTT. Protein: CASSQDRYHADTQYF.

J is TRBJ2-7 and V is TRBV6-6; 11 bases fit TRBD2. CDR1 is MNHNY and CDR2 is SVGAGI in the germline V gene (reference sequence). After removal of 5 bases from V and 4 bases from J, the junction contained 7 bases not matched to a gene. CDR3 length: 15 residues. The CDR3 loop reads CASSQGTSGVYEQYF. The CDR3 DNA reads TGTGCCAGCAGTCAAGGGACTAGCGGAGTATACGAGCAGTACTTC.

The rearrangement links TRBV23-1 to TRBJ2-7, with 9 bases matching TRBD1. TRBV23-1 has ORF status, its function being uncertain. The CDR3 totals 16 residues. With 0 bases clipped from V and 5 bases from J, the junction kept 8 bases outside the gene matches. CDR3 residues: CASSQSEDRGGNEQYF. CDR3 sequence (DNA): TGCGCCAGCAGTCAATCGGAGGACAGGGGAGGGAACGAGCAGTACTTC.

The J gene is TRBJ2-2, the V gene TRBV5-1; tentative D call: TRBD2 (5 bases). The germline V and J ends were trimmed by 4 bases and 7 bases, with 17 bases remaining between them. This CDR3 is 15 amino acids long. The V gene's germline CDR1 is SGHRS and CDR2 YFSETQ. The CDR3 is CASSPGPGSSGELFF. The DNA of the CDR3 is TGCGCCAGCAGCCCCGGTCCGGGGAGTAGCGGGGAGCTGTTTTTT. Full variable domain (rest looked up from reference TRBV5-1 and TRBJ2-2): KAGVTQTPRYLIKTRGQQVTLSCSPISGHRSVSWYQQTPGQGLQFLFEYFSETQRNKGNFPGRFSGRQFSNSRSEMNVSTLELGDSALYLCASSPGPGSSGELFFGEGSRLTVL.

This clone appeared a single time. The V gene is TRBV7-3, the J gene TRBJ2-5; TRBD1 might be the D (6 bases). The V end lost 1 base, the J end lost 6 bases, and 30 bases lay between the germline ends. CDR3 length: 20 residues. CDR1 and CDR2 from the germline V gene are SGHTA and FQGTGA. CDR3 protein: CASSLSWARPLLDSLQTQYF. For the CDR3, the DNA is TGTGCCAGCAGCTTAAGCTGGGCGCGCCCCCTGCTGGACAGCCTACAGACCCAGTACTTC.

CDR3: CASRPTGSNTEAFF. DNA for the CDR3: TGTGCCAGCAGACCTACAGGGTCGAACACTGAAGCTTTCTTT. The chain recombines TRBV4-2 with TRBJ1-1; TRBD1 is a possible D gene (6 bases). Trimming shortened V by 6 bases and J by 1 base, and 12 bases separated the two germline ends. The CDR3 has 14 amino acids. CDR1 and CDR2 (germline): LGHNA, YNFKEQ.

This clone occurred a few times. The chain couples TRBV18 to TRBJ1-2; no clear D. CDR1 is KGHSH and CDR2 is LQKENI in the germline V gene. Between the trimmed V and J ends, which lost 6 bases and 4 bases, there was a span of 12 bases. This CDR3 contains 13 residues. DNA of the CDR3: TGTGCCAGCTCTCGTTCTGACACCTATGGCTACACCTTC. This translates into CASSRSDTYGYTF.

The chain has TRBV7-2 and TRBJ1-1; tentative D call: TRBD1 (6 bases). V was pared by 5 bases and J by 4 bases, with 17 bases between. CDR1 is SGHTA and CDR2 is FQGNSA in the germline V gene. There are 15 residues in the CDR3. CDR3 residues: CASSPDWGGGTEAFF. The CDR3 bases are TGTGCCAGCAGCCCCGACTGGGGAGGGGGCACTGAAGCTTTCTTT.

The chain joins TRBV27 to TRBJ2-3, with TRBD2 matching over 9 bases. The germline CDR1 and CDR2 sequences are MNHEY and SMNVEV (reference sequence). V dropped 7 bases and J dropped 2; count of bases not matched to a gene: 4. The CDR3 runs to 14 residues. This chain's CDR3 is CASTGTSPTDTQYF. Here the CDR3 DNA reads TGTGCCAGCACCGGGACTAGCCCCACAGATACGCAGTATTTT.

V gene TRBV19 combines with J gene TRBJ1-1, with TRBD1 matching 7 bases. Germline CDR1 is LNHDA and CDR2 is SQIVND (reference sequence). CDR3 size: 13 residues. The V gene end was trimmed by 5 bases and the J gene end by 8 bases; junction bases not matched to a gene: 8. As DNA, the CDR3 is TGTGCCAGTAGTGCGGCCGGGACAGCCGAAGCTTTCTTT. Protein sequence: CASSAAGTAEAFF.

This clone was counted once. This chain connects TRBV2 to TRBJ1-5, with 7 positions matching TRBD1. The CDR3 loop spans 14 amino acids. The V gene's germline CDR1 is SNHLY and CDR2 FYNNEI. V lost 6 bases to trimming and J lost 3 bases; unmatched junction nucleotides: 5. CDR3 sequence reads: CASSPDRINQPQHF. The CDR3 nucleotides are TGTGCCAGCAGCCCGGACAGGATCAATCAGCCCCAGCATTTT.

The gene calls are TRBV19 and TRBJ1-2, with 8 bases lining up with TRBD1. The CDR3 is 14 residues long. V shed 5 bases, J shed 4 bases, and the junction held 6 bases outside the gene matches. Germline V CDR1 and CDR2: LNHDA, SQIVND (reference sequence). CDR3 bases: TGTGCCAGTAGTCGGACAGGGACGAGCTATGGCTACACCTTC. Its protein is CASSRTGTSYGYTF. The full variable domain, completed using reference TRBV19 and TRBJ1-2, is DGGITQSPKYLFRKEGQNVTLSCEQNLNHDAMYWYRQDPGQGLRLIYYSQIVNDFQKGDIAEGYSVSREKKESFPLTVTSAQKNPTAFYLCASSRTGTSYGYTFGSGTRLTVV.

This clone was seen only a few times. The chain couples TRBV19 to TRBJ1-2, with a weak D call TRBD1 (5 bases). Trimming cost V 5 bases and J 2 bases, with 15 bases left between them. CDR3 length: 15 amino acids. Looked up from germline, CDR1 is LNHDA and CDR2 is SQIVND (reference sequence). This CDR3 is CASSWSSGKNYGYTF. The CDR3 DNA sequence: TGTGCCAGTAGTTGGAGCTCAGGGAAGAACTATGGCTACACCTTC. Supplemented by reference TRBV19 and TRBJ1-2, the full variable domain reads DGGITQSPKYLFRKEGQNVTLSCEQNLNHDAMYWYRQDPGQGLRLIYYSQIVNDFQKGDIAEGYSVSREKKESFPLTVTSAQKNPTAFYLCASSWSSGKNYGYTFGSGTRLTVV.

This rearrangement joins TRBV7-9 to TRBJ1-4; possible D gene TRBD1, 5 bases. From germline, CDR1 is SEHNR and CDR2 FQNEAQ (reference sequence). CDR3 size: 16 residues. V was cut by 2 bases and J by 4 bases, with 14 bases left in between. For the CDR3, the DNA is TGTGCCAGCAGCTTAATGAACGACAGCTTTAATGAAAAACTGTTTTTT. Translation: CASSLMNDSFNEKLFF.

V gene TRBV2 combines with J gene TRBJ2-7; 7 nucleotides match TRBD1. Germline assignment: CDR1 SNHLY and CDR2 FYNNEI. The CDR3 contains 13 residues. V shed 6 bases, J shed 0 bases, and the junction held 2 bases outside the gene matches. In nucleotides, the CDR3 is TGTGCCAGCAGAACAGGGGCCTCCTACGAGCAGTACTTC. This translates into CASRTGASYEQYF.